The 14 T cell receptor beta chains reported below all come from one sample, sequenced in a study of blood T cell repertoires in COVID-19. Clones were read by immunoSEQ multiplex PCR, and TCRdb kept only the in-frame ones, dropping some. The sample has under 200,000 clones, over 70% seen once. Material: peripheral blood. Receptor source: a man aged 60 to 75 with active or convalescent COVID-19.

The V call is TRBV28, the J call TRBJ2-7, with 9 bases aligning to TRBD1. The V gene's germline CDR1 is MDHEN and CDR2 SYDVKM. This CDR3 has 14 amino acids. The ends lost 6 bases at V and 2 bases at J; junction bases unmatched: 5. CDR3 residues: CASRRGTGTYEQYF. CDR3 in DNA: TGTGCCAGCAGACGGGGGACAGGGACCTACGAGCAGTACTTC.

J is TRBJ2-5 and V is TRBV4-2, with 11 bases lining up with TRBD1. This CDR3 is 16 amino acids long. Trimming at V came to 3 bases and at J to 4 bases, leaving 7 bases not matched to a gene. From germline, CDR1 is LGHNA and CDR2 YNFKEQ. In DNA form, the CDR3 reads TGTGCCAGCAGCCAGGACACCGGGACAGGGGGAGAGACCCAGTACTTC. It codes for CASSQDTGTGGETQYF.

The chain links TRBV19 to TRBJ2-5; 10 nucleotides agree with TRBD2. CDR1 LNHDA and CDR2 SQIVND come from the germline V gene (reference sequence). V gave up 5 bases and J gave up 2 bases; unmatched junction bases: 5. The CDR3 has 15 residues. The CDR3 sequence is CASSSAGGFQETQYF. The CDR3 DNA reads TGTGCCAGTAGTTCAGCGGGAGGGTTTCAAGAGACCCAGTACTTC.

The CDR3 sequence: CATGTDYNEQFF. In DNA form, the CDR3 reads TGTGCCACCGGGACTGACTACAATGAGCAGTTCTTC. This chain uses TRBV24-1 with TRBJ2-1; D perhaps matches TRBD2 (6 bases). The CDR3 consists of 12 residues. V dropped 9 bases and J dropped 3 bases, with 8 bases sitting between them. CDR1 KGHDR and CDR2 SFDVKD come from the germline V gene.

The V gene is TRBV24-1, the J gene TRBJ2-3; D might be TRBD1 (6 bases). The germline V and J ends were trimmed by 7 bases and 4 bases, with 8 bases remaining between them. The germline V gene has CDR1 KGHDR and CDR2 SFDVKD. The CDR3 spans 12 residues. The DNA of the CDR3 is TGTGCCACCAGCAGGGGCTCAGATACGCAGTATTTT. This sequence encodes CATSRGSDTQYF.

The chain links TRBV12-3 or TRBV12-4 to TRBJ2-5, with D possibly TRBD2 on 6 matching bases. V was cut by 6 bases and J by 2 bases, with 10 bases left in between. The CDR3 is 13 amino acids. Here the CDR3 reads CASSQGLQETQYF. Here the CDR3 DNA reads TGTGCCAGCAGCCAGGGACTGCAAGAGACCCAGTACTTC.

The chain links TRBV2 to TRBJ1-4; 7 bases agree with TRBD1. V was clipped by 6 bases and J by 4 bases; unmatched bases: 5. In germline, CDR1 is SNHLY, CDR2 FYNNEI. CDR3 length: 14 residues. The CDR3 DNA sequence: TGTGCCAGCAGGGGGGACAGCCGTAATGAAAAACTGTTTTTT. This gives the protein CASRGDSRNEKLFF.

In its sample, this clone was seen once. V is TRBV12-3 or TRBV12-4 and J is TRBJ2-3; no firm D call. The CDR3 covers 12 residues. Trimming removed 4 bases from V and 3 bases from J, with 5 bases in between. The CDR3 DNA reads TGTGCCAGCAGTTCGAGGACAGATACGCAGTATTTT. It yields the protein CASSSRTDTQYF.

The chain links TRBV3-1 (or the pseudogene TRBV3-2) to TRBJ2-6; D may be TRBD2 (5 bases). This CDR3 contains 17 residues. CDR1 is LGHDT, CDR2 YNNKEL, per germline (reference sequence). Trimming took off 1 base at V and 0 bases at J, with 10 bases between the two ends. The CDR3 loop is CASSQVLGSSGANVLTF. The CDR3 DNA reads TGTGCCAGCAGCCAAGTTCTGGGGAGCTCTGGGGCCAACGTCCTGACTTTC.

The chain joins TRBV14 to TRBJ2-7; perhaps TRBD2 as D (5 bases). Germline values: CDR1 SGHDN, CDR2 FVKESK. V lost 3 bases, J lost 5 bases, and 11 bases lay in between. CDR3 length: 13 amino acids. For the CDR3, the DNA is TGTGCCAGCAGCCAGAAAACGAGGGACGAGCAGTACTTC. Translation gives CASSQKTRDEQYF.

This chain uses TRBV6-5 with TRBJ1-2, with TRBD1 identical over 7 bases. The J segment lost 0 bases and the V segment lost 6 bases, leaving 7 bases of the junction unmatched. In germline, CDR1 is MNHEY, CDR2 SVGAGI. The CDR3 has 15 amino acids. CDR3: CASSRPGQTNYGYTF. CDR3 nucleotides: TGTGCCAGCAGCCGACCGGGACAGACTAACTATGGCTACACCTTC.

This clone was observed a few times. This chain connects TRBV6-6 to TRBJ1-1; D might be TRBD1 (6 bases). The germline V gene has CDR1 MNHNY and CDR2 SVGAGI (reference sequence). V was clipped by 7 bases and J by 0 bases, with 15 bases between them. The CDR3 loop spans 15 amino acids. The CDR3 spells CASISGGAMNTEAFF. In nucleotides, the CDR3 is TGTGCCAGCATCTCCGGGGGGGCCATGAACACTGAAGCTTTCTTT.

V and J are TRBV28 and TRBJ1-2; no firm D call. Germline V gives CDR1 MDHEN, CDR2 SYDVKM. The CDR3 has 12 residues. V lost 4 bases, J lost 8 bases, and 11 bases lay in between. CDR3 protein: CASSSRPGGYTF. The CDR3 DNA reads TGTGCCAGCAGTTCCCGGCCGGGGGGCTACACCTTC.

The rearrangement links TRBV4-3 to TRBJ2-1, with TRBD2 as a possible D gene (6 bases). Germline CDR1 and CDR2: LGHNA and YSLEER. Trimming pared 0 bases from V and 11 bases from J, leaving 11 bases between. The CDR3 consists of 13 residues. Written as DNA, the CDR3 is TGCGCCAGCAGCCAAGAGAGGCGCGGGAAGCAGTTCTTC. Amino acid sequence: CASSQERRGKQFF.